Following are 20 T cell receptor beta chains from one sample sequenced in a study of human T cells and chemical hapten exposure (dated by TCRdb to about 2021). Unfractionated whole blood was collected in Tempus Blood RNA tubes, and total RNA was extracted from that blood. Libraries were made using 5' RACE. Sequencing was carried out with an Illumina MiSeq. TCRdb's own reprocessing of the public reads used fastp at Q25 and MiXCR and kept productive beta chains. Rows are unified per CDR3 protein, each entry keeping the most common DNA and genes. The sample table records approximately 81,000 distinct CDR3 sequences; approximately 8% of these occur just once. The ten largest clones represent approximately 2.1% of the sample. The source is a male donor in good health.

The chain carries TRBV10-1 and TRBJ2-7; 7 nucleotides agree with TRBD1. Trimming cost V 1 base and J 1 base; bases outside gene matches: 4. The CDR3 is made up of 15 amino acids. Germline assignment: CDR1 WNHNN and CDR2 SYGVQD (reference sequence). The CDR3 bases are TGCGCCAGCAGTGAGTACAGGGGCTCGTCCTACGAGCAGTACTTC. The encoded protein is CASSEYRGSSYEQYF.

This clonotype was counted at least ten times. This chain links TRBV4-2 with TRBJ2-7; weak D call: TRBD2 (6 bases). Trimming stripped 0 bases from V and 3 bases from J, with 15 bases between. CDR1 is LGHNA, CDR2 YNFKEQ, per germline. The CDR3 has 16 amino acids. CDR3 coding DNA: TGTGCCAGCAGCCAAGATCACGGAGGGATTGACTACGAGCAGTACTTC. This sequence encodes CASSQDHGGIDYEQYF.

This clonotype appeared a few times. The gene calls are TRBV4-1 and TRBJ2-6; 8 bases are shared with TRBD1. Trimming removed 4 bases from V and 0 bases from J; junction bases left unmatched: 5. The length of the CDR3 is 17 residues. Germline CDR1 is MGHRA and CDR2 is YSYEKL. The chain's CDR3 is CASSPGQASSGANVLTF. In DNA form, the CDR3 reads TGCGCCAGCAGCCCGGGACAGGCGAGCTCTGGGGCCAACGTCCTGACTTTC.

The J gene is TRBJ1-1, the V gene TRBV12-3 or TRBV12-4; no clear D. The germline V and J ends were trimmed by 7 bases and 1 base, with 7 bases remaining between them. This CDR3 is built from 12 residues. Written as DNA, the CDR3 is TGTGCCAGCATCAGTAGGAACACTGAAGCTTTCTTT. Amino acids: CASISRNTEAFF.

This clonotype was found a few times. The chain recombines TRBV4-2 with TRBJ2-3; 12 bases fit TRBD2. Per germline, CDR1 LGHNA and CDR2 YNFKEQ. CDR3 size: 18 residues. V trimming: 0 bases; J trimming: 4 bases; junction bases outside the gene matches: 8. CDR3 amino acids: CASSQEEGLAGGPDTQYF. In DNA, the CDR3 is TGTGCCAGCAGCCAAGAAGAAGGGCTAGCGGGAGGGCCAGATACGCAGTATTTT.

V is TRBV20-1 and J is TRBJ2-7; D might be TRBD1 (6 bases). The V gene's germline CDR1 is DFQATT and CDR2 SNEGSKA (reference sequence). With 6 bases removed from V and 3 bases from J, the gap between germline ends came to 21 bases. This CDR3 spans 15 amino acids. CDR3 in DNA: TGCAGTGCCGTTGTTGTAGGAAGGGGGAACTACGAGCAGTACTTC. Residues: CSAVVVGRGNYEQYF.

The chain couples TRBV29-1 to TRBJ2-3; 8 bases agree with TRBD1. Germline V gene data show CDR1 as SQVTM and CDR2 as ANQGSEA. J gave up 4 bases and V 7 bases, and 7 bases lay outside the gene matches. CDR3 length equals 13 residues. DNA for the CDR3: TGCAGCGCTTCCAGGGGGCGGGCAGATACGCAGTATTTT. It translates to CSASRGRADTQYF.

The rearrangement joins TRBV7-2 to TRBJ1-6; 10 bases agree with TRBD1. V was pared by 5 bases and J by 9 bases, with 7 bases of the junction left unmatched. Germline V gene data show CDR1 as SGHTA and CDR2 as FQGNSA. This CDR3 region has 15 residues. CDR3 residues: CASSVMGQGFSPLHF. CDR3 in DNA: TGTGCCAGCAGCGTAATGGGACAGGGGTTTTCACCCCTCCACTTT.

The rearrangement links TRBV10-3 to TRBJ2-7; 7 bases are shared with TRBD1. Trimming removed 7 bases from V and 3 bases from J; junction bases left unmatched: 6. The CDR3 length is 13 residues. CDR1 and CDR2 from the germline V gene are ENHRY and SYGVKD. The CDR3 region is CAITPGQSYEQYF. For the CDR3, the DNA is TGTGCCATCACCCCGGGACAGAGCTACGAGCAGTACTTC.

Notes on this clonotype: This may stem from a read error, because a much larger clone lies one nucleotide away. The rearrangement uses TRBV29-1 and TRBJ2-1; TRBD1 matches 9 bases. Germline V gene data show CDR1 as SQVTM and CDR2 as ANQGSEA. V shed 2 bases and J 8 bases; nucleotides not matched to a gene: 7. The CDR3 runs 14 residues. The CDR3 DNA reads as TGCAGCGTTGAATTCGGGACAGGGTGGGATGAGCAGTTCTTC. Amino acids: CSVEFGTGWDEQFF.

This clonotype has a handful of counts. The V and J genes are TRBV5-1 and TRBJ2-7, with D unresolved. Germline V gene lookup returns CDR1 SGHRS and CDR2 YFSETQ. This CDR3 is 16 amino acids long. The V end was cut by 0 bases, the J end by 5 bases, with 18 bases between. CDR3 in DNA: TGCGCCAGCAGCTTGGAACCCAGTGGGCAACGGGACGAGCAGTACTTC. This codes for CASSLEPSGQRDEQYF.

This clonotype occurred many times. In DNA form, the CDR3 reads TGTGCCAGCAGCTATGAACTCCATGGGGCCAACGTCCTGACTTTC. Translation gives CASSYELHGANVLTF. This chain links TRBV7-2 with TRBJ2-6; D remains ambiguous. Looked up from germline, CDR1 is SGHTA and CDR2 is FQGNSA. CDR3 length: 15 amino acids. Trimming took off 4 bases at V and 3 bases at J, with 10 bases between the two ends.

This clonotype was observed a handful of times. The CDR3 nucleotides are TGTGCCAGCAGCTATAGGACAGGCGGCGGATTGGGATACGAGCAGTACTTC. Translated: CASSYRTGGGLGYEQYF. The J gene is TRBJ2-7, the V gene TRBV5-5, with TRBD1 matching 7 bases. The trim removed 3 bases at V and 4 bases at J, leaving 16 bases unmatched. The germline V gene has CDR1 SGHKS and CDR2 YYEKEE (reference sequence). This CDR3 has 17 residues.

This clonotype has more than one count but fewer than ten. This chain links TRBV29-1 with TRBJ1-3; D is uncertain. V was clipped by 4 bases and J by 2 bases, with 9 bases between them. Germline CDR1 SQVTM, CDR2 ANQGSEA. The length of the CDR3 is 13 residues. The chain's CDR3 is CSVGQDAGNTIYF. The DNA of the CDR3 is TGCAGCGTTGGGCAGGATGCTGGAAACACCATATATTTT.

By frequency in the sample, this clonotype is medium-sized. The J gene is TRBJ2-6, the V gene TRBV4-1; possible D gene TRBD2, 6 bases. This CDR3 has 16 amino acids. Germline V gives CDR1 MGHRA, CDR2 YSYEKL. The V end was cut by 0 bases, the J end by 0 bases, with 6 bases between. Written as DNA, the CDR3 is TGCGCCAGCAGCCAAGAAGCGGGCTCTGGGGCCAACGTCCTGACTTTC. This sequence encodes CASSQEAGSGANVLTF.

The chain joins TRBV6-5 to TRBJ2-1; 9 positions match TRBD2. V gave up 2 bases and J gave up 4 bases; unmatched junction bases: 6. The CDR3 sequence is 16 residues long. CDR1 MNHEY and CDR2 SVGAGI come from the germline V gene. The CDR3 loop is CASSYPTSGGYNEQFF. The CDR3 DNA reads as TGTGCCAGCAGTTACCCGACTAGCGGAGGTTACAATGAGCAGTTCTTC.

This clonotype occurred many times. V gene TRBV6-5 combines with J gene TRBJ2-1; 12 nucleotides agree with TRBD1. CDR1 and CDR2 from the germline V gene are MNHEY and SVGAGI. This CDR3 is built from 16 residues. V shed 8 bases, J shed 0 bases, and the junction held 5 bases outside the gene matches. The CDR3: CASGDRGLGSYNEQFF. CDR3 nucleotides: TGTGCCAGCGGGGACAGGGGGCTCGGCTCCTACAATGAGCAGTTCTTC.

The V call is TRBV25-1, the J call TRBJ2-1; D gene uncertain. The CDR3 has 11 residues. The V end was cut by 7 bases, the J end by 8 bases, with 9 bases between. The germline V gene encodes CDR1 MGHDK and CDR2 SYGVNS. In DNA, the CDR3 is TGTGCCAGCACTGGTTGGGATGAGCAGTTCTTC. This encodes CASTGWDEQFF.

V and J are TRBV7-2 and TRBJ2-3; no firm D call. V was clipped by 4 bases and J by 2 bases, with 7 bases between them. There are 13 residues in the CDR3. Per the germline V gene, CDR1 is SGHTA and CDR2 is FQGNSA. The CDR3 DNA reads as TGTGCCAGCAGCTCCGGACCCACAGATACGCAGTATTTT. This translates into CASSSGPTDTQYF.

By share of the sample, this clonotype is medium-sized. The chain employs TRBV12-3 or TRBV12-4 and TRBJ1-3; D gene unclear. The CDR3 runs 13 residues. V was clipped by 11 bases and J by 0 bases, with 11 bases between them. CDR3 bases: TGTGCCGGCGGCCTGCACTCTGGAAACACCATATATTTT. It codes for CAGGLHSGNTIYF.